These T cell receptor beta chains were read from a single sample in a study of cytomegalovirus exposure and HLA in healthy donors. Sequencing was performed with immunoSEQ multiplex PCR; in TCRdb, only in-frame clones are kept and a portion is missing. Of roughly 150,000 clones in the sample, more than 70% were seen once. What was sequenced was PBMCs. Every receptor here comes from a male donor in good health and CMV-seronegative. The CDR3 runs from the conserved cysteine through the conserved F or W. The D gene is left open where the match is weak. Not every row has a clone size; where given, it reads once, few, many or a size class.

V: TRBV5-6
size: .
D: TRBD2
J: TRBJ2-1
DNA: TGTGCCAGCAGCTTGCGAGCGGGAGTGATCCGAGCTTCCTACAATGAGCAGTTCTTC
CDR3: CASSLRAGVIRASYNEQFF

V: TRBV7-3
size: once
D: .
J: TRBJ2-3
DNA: TGTGCCAGCAGTGCGAGGGGGGGGCCTGAGGTTACGCAGTATTTT
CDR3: CASSARGGPEVTQYF

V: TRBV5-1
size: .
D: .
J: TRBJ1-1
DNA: TGCGCCAGCAGCTTGGCAGGGAAGACTGAAGCTTTCTTT
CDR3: CASSLAGKTEAFF

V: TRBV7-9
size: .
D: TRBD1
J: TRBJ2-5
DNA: TGTTCCAGCAGCTTTGGTCCGGGACAGGGACAAGAGACCCAGTACTTC
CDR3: CSSSFGPGQGQETQYF

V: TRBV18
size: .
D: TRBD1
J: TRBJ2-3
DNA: TGTGCCAGCTCACCACCGACAGGGGCATGGGATACGCAGTATTTT
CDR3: CASSPPTGAWDTQYF

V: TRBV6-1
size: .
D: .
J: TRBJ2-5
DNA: TGTGCCAGCAGTGAGTGGCCTCAAGAGACCCAGTACTTC
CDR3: CASSEWPQETQYF

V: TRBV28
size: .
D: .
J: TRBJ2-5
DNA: TGTGCCAGCAGTTTAGCGAACAGGGAAGGGAAGACCCAGTACTTC
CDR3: CASSLANREGKTQYF

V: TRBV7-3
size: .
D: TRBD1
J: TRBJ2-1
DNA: TGTGCCAGCAGCCCTAGACAGGGTTCCTACAATGAGCAGTTCTTC
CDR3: CASSPRQGSYNEQFF

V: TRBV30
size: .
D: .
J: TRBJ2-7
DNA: TGTGCCTGGAGTACAAGCTCCTACGAGCAGTACTTC
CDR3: CAWSTSSYEQYF

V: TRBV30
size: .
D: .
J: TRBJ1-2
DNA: TGTGCCTGGAGTGGGGACACTCTGGGCTACACCTTC
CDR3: CAWSGDTLGYTF

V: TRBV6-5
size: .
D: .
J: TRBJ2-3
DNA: TGTGCCAGCAGTTACAAGCGGAGCACAGATACGCAGTATTTT
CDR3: CASSYKRSTDTQYF

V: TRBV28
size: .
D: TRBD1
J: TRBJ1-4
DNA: TGTGCCAGCAGACTAATGCAGGGGGCTCTTCGGGAAAAACTGTTTTTT
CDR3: CASRLMQGALREKLFF

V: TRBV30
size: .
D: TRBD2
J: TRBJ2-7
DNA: TGTGCCTGGGGGACTGGCGGGAGCTCCTACGAGCAGTACTTC
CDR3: CAWGTGGSSYEQYF

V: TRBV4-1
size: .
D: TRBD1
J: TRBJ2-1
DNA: TGCGCCAGCAGCCATGGGACAGGGGGCACGTCCCCCCAGTTCTTC
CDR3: CASSHGTGGTSPQFF

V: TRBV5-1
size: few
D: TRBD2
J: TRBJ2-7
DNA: TGCGCCAGCAGCTTGGGACTAGCGGGAGGTGACGAGCAGTACTTC
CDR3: CASSLGLAGGDEQYF

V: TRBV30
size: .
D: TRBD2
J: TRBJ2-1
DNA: TGTGCCTGGAGTCACCCAGGACTAGCGGGACTAGGGAATGAGCAGTTCTTC
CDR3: CAWSHPGLAGLGNEQFF

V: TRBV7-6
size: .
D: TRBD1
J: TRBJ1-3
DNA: TGTGCCAGCAGTCGGACAGGGGAAGGGGGAAACACCATATATTTT
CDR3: CASSRTGEGGNTIYF

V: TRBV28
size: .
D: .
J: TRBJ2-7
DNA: TGTGCCAGCAACCCGACAGGAATTCAACTCTACGAGCAGTACTTC
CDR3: CASNPTGIQLYEQYF

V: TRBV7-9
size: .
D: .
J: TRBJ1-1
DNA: TGTGCCAGCAGCTTAGGGAGAGGGAAGATGATTGAAGCTTTCTTT
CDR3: CASSLGRGKMIEAFF

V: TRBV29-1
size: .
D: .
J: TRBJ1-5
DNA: TGCAGCGTCCCCGGGGTTAACAATCAGCCCCAGCATTTT
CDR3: CSVPGVNNQPQHF

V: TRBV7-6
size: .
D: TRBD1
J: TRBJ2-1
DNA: TGTGCCAGCAGTGGACAGGGCTCTAGCTCCTACAATGAGCAGTTCTTC
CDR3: CASSGQGSSSYNEQFF

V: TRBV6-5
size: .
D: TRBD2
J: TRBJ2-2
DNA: TGTGCCAGCAATAGCGGGGGGGCCGGCGGGGAGCTGTTTTTT
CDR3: CASNSGGAGGELFF

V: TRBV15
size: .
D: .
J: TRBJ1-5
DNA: TGTGCCACCAGCGCCCGAGACAGGATGGTTAGCAATCAGCCCCAGCATTTT
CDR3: CATSARDRMVSNQPQHF

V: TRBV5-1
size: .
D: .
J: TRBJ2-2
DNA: TGCGCCAGCAGCTTGGAGCTAGACACCGGGGAGCTGTTTTTT
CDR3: CASSLELDTGELFF

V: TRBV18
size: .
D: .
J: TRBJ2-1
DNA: TGTGCCAGCTCATCGACTTACAATGAGCAGTTCTTC
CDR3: CASSSTYNEQFF

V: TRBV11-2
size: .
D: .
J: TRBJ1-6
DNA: TGTGCCAGCAGCTTAACTGGGAGCGGTAATTCACCCCTCCACTTT
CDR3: CASSLTGSGNSPLHF

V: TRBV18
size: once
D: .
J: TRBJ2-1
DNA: TGTGCCAGCTCACCACCTATCTACAATGAGCAGTTCTTC
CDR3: CASSPPIYNEQFF

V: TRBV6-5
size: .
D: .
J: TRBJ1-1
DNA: TGTGCCAGCAGCTCAGGCCAGGGGAGGGCTGAAGCTTTCTTT
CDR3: CASSSGQGRAEAFF

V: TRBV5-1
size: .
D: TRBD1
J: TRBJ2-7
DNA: TGCGCCAGCAGCTTGGGACAGGGAGAGAACGAGCAGTACTTC
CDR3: CASSLGQGENEQYF

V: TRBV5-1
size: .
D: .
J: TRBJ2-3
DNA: TGCGCCAGCAGCTCCCCATCGGGAAGGGGCACAGATACGCAGTATTTT
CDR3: CASSSPSGRGTDTQYF

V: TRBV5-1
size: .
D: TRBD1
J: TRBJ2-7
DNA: TGCGCCAGCAGCTCCCTTGGACAGGGCTTTAGGTACGAGCAGTACTTC
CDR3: CASSSLGQGFRYEQYF

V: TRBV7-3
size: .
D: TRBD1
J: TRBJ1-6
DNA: TGTGCCAGCAGCCTCTCGACAGGGGTGGATTCACCCCTCCACTTT
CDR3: CASSLSTGVDSPLHF

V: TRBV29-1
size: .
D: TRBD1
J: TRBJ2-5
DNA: TGCAGCGTTGGACAGGGGTTTTCAGAGACCCAGTACTTC
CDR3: CSVGQGFSETQYF

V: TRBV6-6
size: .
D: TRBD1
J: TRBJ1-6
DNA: TGTGCCAGCAAGTCAAACAGGGGGTTTAATTCACCCCTCCACTTT
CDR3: CASKSNRGFNSPLHF

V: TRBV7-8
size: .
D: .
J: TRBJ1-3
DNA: TGTGCCAGCAGCCCCCTGACAGTTTTGAGCTCTGGAAACACCATATATTTT
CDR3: CASSPLTVLSSGNTIYF

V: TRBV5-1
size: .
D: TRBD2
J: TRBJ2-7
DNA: TGCGCCAGCAGCTTGGGGACTAGCGGTTCCTACGAGCAGTACTTC
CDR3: CASSLGTSGSYEQYF

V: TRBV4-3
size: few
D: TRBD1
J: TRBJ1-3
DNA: TGCGCCAGCAGCCAAGGGGACAGCTCTGGAAACACCATATATTTT
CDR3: CASSQGDSSGNTIYF

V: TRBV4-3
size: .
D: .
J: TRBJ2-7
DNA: TGCGCCAGCAGCCAAGATAGAACACACTACGAGCAGTACTTC
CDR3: CASSQDRTHYEQYF